This TCR beta chain was captured in a study of blood T cells in healthy people across ages. Study-wide context: Roughly one uniquely barcoded beta molecule per two T cells was captured. General study points: Per million T cells, TCR beta diversity dropped roughly linearly as age increased.

V was pared by 4 bases and J by 4 bases, with 1 base of the junction left unmatched. Germline CDR1 SQVTM, CDR2 ANQGSEA. The CDR3 has 13 residues. For the second PCR, which ran for about 6 to 11 cycles, a sample-barcoded 5' primer and a J-beta primer mix were used. TCRdb called the 5' RACE reads again in MiXCR, with one record for every CDR3 protein. The sample includes about 1.5 million distinct CDR3 sequences, 42% of them seen just once. This clonotype appeared many times. What it recognizes is unknown. The chain combines TRBV29-1 with TRBJ2-3; 11 bases are shared with TRBD1. The source is a woman aged 18-30 years in good health. Sequencing used blood. CDR3 region: CSVGDRGSDTQYF. The CDR3 bases are TGCAGCGTTGGGGACAGGGGGTCAGATACGCAGTATTTT.